This T cell receptor (beta chain) was obtained from a study of graft-versus-host responses after intestinal transplantation. About the research overall: Multivisceral, liver-intestinal, or isolated intestinal transplants were performed in recipients. Every one of the recipients received anti-thymocyte globulin induction and afterwards took tacrolimus and steroids for around 3 years.

CDR1 and CDR2 from the germline V gene are ENHRY and SYGVKD. Trimming took 0 bases from V and 3 from J, leaving 17 bases between them. This CDR3 is 17 amino acids long. TCRdb keeps only in-frame clones here, not all; method: immunoSEQ multiplex PCR. Here the sample spans about 86,000 clones, around 90% being singletons. There are a few counts of this clone. Its antigen is undetermined. Notes on the study in general: The study found high graft-versus-host to host-versus-graft clonal ratios in allografts of patients with graft-donor T cell macrochimerism. GvH clones surfaced in recipient marrow, some emerging earlier in ileum or blood.

The rearrangement links TRBV10-3 to TRBJ2-5; the D gene is possibly TRBD2 (6 bases). This receptor was taken from a human donor who was the organ donor for an intestinal transplant. The sequences come from unstimulated CD4+ T cells sorted from spleen or lymph node cells, collected before transplant. CDR3 bases: TGTGCCATCAGTGAGTCGAAAGCTAGCGACGTGAAAGAGACCCAGTACTTC. Translating it yields CAISESKASDVKETQYF.